The present T cell receptor beta chain was sequenced within a study of identical twins. Note on this clonotype: Its antigen remains unidentified.

Unique molecular identifiers were present on the cDNA, which also gained a universal primer site by template switching. TCRdb ran MiXCR on the 5' RACE reads and lists one entry per CDR3 protein. The sample contains hundreds of thousands of distinct CDR3 sequences, 5.5% to 6.5% of which appear only once. CDR3 length: 13 residues. With 7 bases removed from V and 1 base from J, the gap between germline ends came to 10 bases. Germline loops: CDR1 MNHNS, CDR2 SASEGT. Study findings and constraints: Sharing of beta out-of-frame sequences by twins showed a weaker excess. For out-of-frame alpha sequences shared by twins, low generation probability was in excess. A cross-sectional statistical analysis, not follow-up of the same donors, supported the conclusions.

V gene TRBV6-1 combines with J gene TRBJ1-1; D is uncertain. This receptor was obtained from a man aged 18 to 30 in good health. The material sequenced was naive T cells sorted from blood. CDR3 nucleotide sequence: TGTGCCAGCACCACACGCCGGAACACTGAAGCTTTCTTT. Translated: CASTTRRNTEAFF.